Listed here is a single TCR beta chain. CDR1 and CDR2 from the germline V gene are SGHTA and FQGNSA. This CDR3 has 13 amino acids. The V gene end was trimmed by 2 bases and the J gene end by 8 bases; junction bases not matched to a gene: 6. Produced via immunoSEQ multiplex PCR; TCRdb's table is partial and in-frame only. The data show around 510,000 clones, with roughly 95% seen just once and about 0.064% held by the top ten. These data belong to a study of shared clonotypes between healthy human individuals. Source material: naive CD4+ T cells sorted from blood. Documented subset: CD45RA+ positively selected. V and J are TRBV7-2 and TRBJ2-7, with TRBD2 matching 7 bases. The sequence was obtained from a woman in her twenties or thirties in good health. As DNA, the CDR3 is TGTGCCAGCAGCTTAAGCGGGGCCTCCCAGCAGTACTTC. Translation gives CASSLSGASQQYF.